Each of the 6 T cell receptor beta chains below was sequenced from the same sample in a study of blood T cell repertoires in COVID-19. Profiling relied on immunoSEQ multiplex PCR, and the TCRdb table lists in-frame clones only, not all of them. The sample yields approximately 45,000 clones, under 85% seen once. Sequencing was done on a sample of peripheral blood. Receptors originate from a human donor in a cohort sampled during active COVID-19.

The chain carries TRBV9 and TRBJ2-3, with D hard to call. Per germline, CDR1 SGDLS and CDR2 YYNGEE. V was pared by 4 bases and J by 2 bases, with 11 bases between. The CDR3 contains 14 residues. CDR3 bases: TGTGCCAGCAGCCCCGCGCCGTTCACAGATACGCAGTATTTT. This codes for CASSPAPFTDTQYF.

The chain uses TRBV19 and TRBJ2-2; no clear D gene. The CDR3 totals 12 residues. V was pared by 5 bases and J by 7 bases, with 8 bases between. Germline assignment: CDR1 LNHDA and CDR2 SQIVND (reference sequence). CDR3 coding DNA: TGTGCCAGTAGTCCTAAGTTCGGGGAGCTGTTTTTT. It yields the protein CASSPKFGELFF.

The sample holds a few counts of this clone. CDR3 loop: CAISIEGGQGSPLHF. The CDR3 nucleotides read TGTGCCATCAGTATTGAAGGAGGGCAGGGTTCACCCCTCCACTTT. The chain couples TRBV10-3 to TRBJ1-6; D may be TRBD1 (5 bases). The V end lost 5 bases, the J end lost 9 bases, and 17 bases lay between the germline ends. The CDR3 runs 15 residues. The germline V gene encodes CDR1 ENHRY and CDR2 SYGVKD.

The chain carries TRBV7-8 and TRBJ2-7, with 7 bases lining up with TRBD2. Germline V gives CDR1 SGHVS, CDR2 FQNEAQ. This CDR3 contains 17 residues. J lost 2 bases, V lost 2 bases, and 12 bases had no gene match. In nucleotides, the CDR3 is TGTGCCAGCAGCTTAACGTACAGCGGGAACAGTGCCTACGAGCAGTACTTC. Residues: CASSLTYSGNSAYEQYF.

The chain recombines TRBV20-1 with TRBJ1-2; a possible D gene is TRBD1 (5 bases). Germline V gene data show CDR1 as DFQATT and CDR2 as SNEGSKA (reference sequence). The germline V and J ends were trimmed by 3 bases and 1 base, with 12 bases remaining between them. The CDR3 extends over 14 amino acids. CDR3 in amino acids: CSASSRALNYGYTF. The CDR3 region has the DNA TGCAGTGCTAGTAGCAGGGCTCTTAACTATGGCTACACCTTC.

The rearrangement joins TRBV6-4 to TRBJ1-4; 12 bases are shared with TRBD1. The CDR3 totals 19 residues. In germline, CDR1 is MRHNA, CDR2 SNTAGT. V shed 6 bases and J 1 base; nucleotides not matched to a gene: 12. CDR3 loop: CASREPGQGAVVTNEKLFF. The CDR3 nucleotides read TGTGCCAGCAGAGAACCGGGACAGGGGGCCGTGGTAACTAATGAAAAACTGTTTTTT.